The 18 T cell receptor beta chains reported below all come from one sample, sequenced in a study of blood T cell repertoires in COVID-19. The table came from immunoSEQ multiplex PCR; TCRdb's copy has only in-frame clones and leaves some out. The table has about 70,000 clones, 85% seen once; the top ten hold around 2.9%. Sequenced input: peripheral blood. Every receptor here comes from a man aged 80 or over with acute or convalescent COVID-19.

The rearrangement joins TRBV30 to TRBJ2-1; no firm D call. The V gene's germline CDR1 is GTSNPN and CDR2 SVGIG (reference sequence). This CDR3 is built from 13 residues. V was pared by 4 bases and J by 0 bases, with 7 bases between. CDR3 region: CAWTRDSYNEQFF. The CDR3 nucleotides read TGTGCCTGGACCCGCGACTCCTACAATGAGCAGTTCTTC. Together with reference TRBV30 and TRBJ2-1, the CDR3 gives the full variable domain: SQTIHQWPATLVQPVGSPLSLECTVEGTSNPNLYWYRQAAGRGLQLLFYSVGIGQISSEVPQNLSASRPQDRQFILSSKKLLLSDSGFYLCAWTRDSYNEQFFGPGTRLTVL.

The chain joins TRBV11-3 to TRBJ2-7; the match to TRBD2 covers 9 bases. J lost 2 bases, V lost 3 bases, and 8 bases had no gene match. The CDR3 runs to 16 residues. CDR1 SGHNT and CDR2 YENEEA come from the germline V gene. The CDR3 DNA reads TGTGCCAGCAGCTTTGGTAGCGGGAGTGGTGCCTACGAGCAGTACTTC. It specifies CASSFGSGSGAYEQYF.

The chain's CDR3 is CASSKRGGGCTDTQYF. The CDR3 region has the DNA TGTGCCAGCAGCAAACGAGGGGGCGGGTGCACAGATACGCAGTATTTT. This rearrangement joins TRBV21-1 to TRBJ2-3; the D call in the table, TRBD1, was not verified against the DNA. TRBV21-1 is a pseudogene segment. This CDR3 has 16 amino acids.

This sequence joins TRBV5-1 and TRBJ1-1; 9 bases line up with TRBD1. The V gene end was trimmed by 6 bases and the J gene end by 5 bases; junction bases not matched to a gene: 11. The CDR3 is made up of 15 amino acids. Looked up from germline, CDR1 is SGHRS and CDR2 is YFSETQ. The CDR3 region is CASMIRTGEGTEAFF. CDR3 DNA: TGCGCCAGCATGATCCGGACAGGGGAAGGAACTGAAGCTTTCTTT.

This rearrangement joins TRBV4-2 to TRBJ2-7; D possibly corresponds to TRBD2 (5 bases). The germline CDR1 and CDR2 sequences are LGHNA and YNFKEQ. Trimming left V 0 bases short and J 0 bases short, with 15 bases between. The CDR3 sequence is 17 residues long. This CDR3 reads CASSQDSSSTSSYEQYF. The CDR3 bases are TGTGCCAGCAGCCAAGATTCTAGTTCTACTAGCTCCTACGAGCAGTACTTC.

The genes are TRBV19 and TRBJ1-5; 9 nucleotides match TRBD1. The length of the CDR3 is 16 residues. V shed 4 bases and J 2 bases; nucleotides not matched to a gene: 6. CDR1 and CDR2 (germline): LNHDA, SQIVND (reference sequence). The CDR3 protein is CASSTTGGRGNQPQHF. In DNA, the CDR3 is TGTGCCAGTAGTACAACAGGGGGCAGGGGCAATCAGCCCCAGCATTTT.

The chain employs TRBV15 and TRBJ2-7; D perhaps matches TRBD2 (6 bases). The CDR3 runs to 16 residues. The germline V gene has CDR1 LNHNV and CDR2 YYDKDF (reference sequence). Trimming left V 0 bases short and J 7 bases short, with 19 bases between. CDR3 region: CATSRDQLPGEGEQYF. The CDR3 bases are TGTGCCACCAGCAGAGATCAATTGCCGGGAGAGGGAGAGCAGTACTTC.

This clone was observed a handful of times. This chain connects TRBV28 to TRBJ1-5; D is unresolved. Per the germline V gene, CDR1 is MDHEN and CDR2 is SYDVKM. This CDR3 has 15 amino acids. The ends were cut back, 6 bases at V and 2 bases at J, with 14 bases in the middle. The CDR3 spells CASSYIMGGNQPQHF. In DNA form, the CDR3 reads TGTGCCAGCAGCTACATCATGGGCGGCAATCAGCCCCAGCATTTT.

The gene calls are TRBV28 and TRBJ2-3; 15 nucleotides align to TRBD2. The CDR3 is 18 amino acids. From germline, CDR1 is MDHEN and CDR2 SYDVKM. Losses at the gene ends were 5 bases for V and 0 bases for J; bases not matched to a gene: 6. DNA of the CDR3: TGTGCCAGCAGTGCCCGGACTAGCGGGAGGGTTAGCACAGATACGCAGTATTTT. Translation gives CASSARTSGRVSTDTQYF. Combining the CDR3 with reference TRBV28 and TRBJ2-3 gives the whole variable domain DVKVTQSSRYLVKRTGEKVFLECVQDMDHENMFWYRQDPGLGLRLIYFSYDVKMKEKGDIPEGYSVSREKKERFSLILESASTNQTSMYLCASSARTSGRVSTDTQYFGPGTRLTVL.

The chain has TRBV21-1 and TRBJ1-3; the table assigns TRBD1, which was not confirmed against the DNA. TRBV21-1 is a known pseudogene. CDR3 size: 16 residues. In nucleotides, the CDR3 is TGTGCCAGCAGCCTGCGGACAGGGAAACTTGGAAACACCATATATTTT. Its protein is CASSLRTGKLGNTIYF.

The chain recombines TRBV19 with TRBJ2-5, with 11 bases that match TRBD2. After removal of 5 bases from V and 1 base from J, the junction contained 3 bases not matched to a gene. CDR1 and CDR2 from the germline V gene are LNHDA and SQIVND (reference sequence). CDR3 length equals 15 residues. CDR3 sequence reads: CASSGTSGSQETQYF. The CDR3 nucleotides are TGTGCCAGTAGTGGGACTAGCGGATCCCAAGAGACCCAGTACTTC.

The gene calls are TRBV21-1 and TRBJ2-2; the table's D call, TRBD2, has no DNA check behind it. TRBV21-1 is termed a pseudogene. This CDR3 has 16 amino acids. CDR3: CASSNFGGLNTGELFF. The CDR3 DNA sequence: TGTGCCAGCAGCAATTTTGGAGGGTTAAACACCGGGGAGCTGTTTTTT.

CDR3 DNA sequence: TGTGCCTGGAGTGTACTAGCGGTGACCGGGGAGCTGTTTTTT. This gives the protein CAWSVLAVTGELFF. The chain employs TRBV30 and TRBJ2-2, with 8 bases identical to TRBD2. The V gene end was trimmed by 0 bases and the J gene end by 5 bases; junction bases not matched to a gene: 2. This CDR3 spans 14 amino acids. Germline V gene sequence: CDR1 GTSNPN, CDR2 SVGIG (reference sequence).

The chain employs TRBV30 and TRBJ2-1; possible D gene TRBD2, 6 bases. V was clipped by 2 bases and J by 0 bases, with 11 bases between them. CDR3 length equals 15 residues. Germline V CDR1 and CDR2: GTSNPN, SVGIG (reference sequence). In DNA form, the CDR3 reads TGTGCCTGGAGTCCCCGCGGGGCCTCCTACAATGAGCAGTTCTTC. Protein sequence: CAWSPRGASYNEQFF. The variable domain in full, with the rest retrieved from reference TRBV30 and TRBJ2-1, is SQTIHQWPATLVQPVGSPLSLECTVEGTSNPNLYWYRQAAGRGLQLLFYSVGIGQISSEVPQNLSASRPQDRQFILSSKKLLLSDSGFYLCAWSPRGASYNEQFFGPGTRLTVL.

This clone was seen a handful of times. Germline and junction disagree at one end, which may indicate a read error. V gene TRBV5-1 combines with J gene TRBJ2-7, with 8 positions matching TRBD1. From germline, CDR1 is SGHRS and CDR2 YFSETQ. The CDR3 spans 11 residues. The CDR3, as DNA: TGCGCCAGCAGCCCCGGACAGGGACTTTCCTTC. This translates into CASSPGQGLSF. Drawing the rest from reference TRBV5-1 and TRBJ2-7, the complete variable domain is KAGVTQTPRYLIKTRGQQVTLSCSPISGHRSVSWYQQTPGQGLQFLFEYFSETQRNKGNFPGRFSGRQFSNSRSEMNVSTLELGDSALYLCASSPGQGLSFGPGTRLTVT.

The J gene is TRBJ2-5, the V gene TRBV5-8; D is perhaps TRBD1 (5 bases). The germline CDR1 and CDR2 sequences are SGHTS and YDEGEE. This CDR3 is built from 14 residues. Trimming took 1 base from V and 5 from J, leaving 12 bases between them. Here the CDR3 reads CASSLSGQGETQYF. CDR3 in DNA: TGTGCCAGCAGCTTGTCGGGCCAGGGTGAGACCCAGTACTTC.

This chain's CDR3 is CASSYSRGPEAFF. In nucleotides, the CDR3 is TGTGCCAGCAGTTACTCCAGGGGACCTGAAGCTTTCTTT. The chain joins TRBV6-5 to TRBJ1-1, with D perhaps TRBD1 (6 bases). The germline V gene has CDR1 MNHEY and CDR2 SVGAGI. This CDR3 spans 13 amino acids. Between the trimmed V and J ends, which lost 0 bases and 6 bases, there was a span of 8 bases.

V gene TRBV24-1 combines with J gene TRBJ2-7; TRBD2 is a possible D gene (6 bases). V was cut by 3 bases and J by 3 bases, with 8 bases left in between. The CDR3 runs to 13 residues. Germline V lookup: CDR1 KGHDR, CDR2 SFDVKD. In nucleotides, the CDR3 is TGTGCCACCAGTGATGGGGGACTCTACGAGCAGTACTTC. Protein: CATSDGGLYEQYF.